This TCR beta chain comes out of a study of shared clonotypes between healthy human individuals. The CDR3 sequence is 15 residues long. V was trimmed by 5 bases and J by 7 bases, leaving 17 bases between them. Germline values: CDR1 SSHAT, CDR2 FNYEAQ (reference sequence). Sequencing used immunoSEQ multiplex PCR; TCRdb keeps in-frame clones, though not all of them. The sample has roughly 1,500,000 clones, approximately 98% seen once. What was sequenced was naive CD4+ T cells sorted from blood. Subset in this sample: CD45RA+ positively selected. The receptor was isolated from a young man in good health. The chain recombines TRBV7-7 with TRBJ2-2; D possibly uses TRBD1 or TRBD2 (6 bases each). The CDR3 loop reads CASSRRGGLGGELFF. The CDR3 bases are TGTGCCAGCAGCCGCCGTGGGGGGCTGGGCGGGGAGCTGTTTTTT.